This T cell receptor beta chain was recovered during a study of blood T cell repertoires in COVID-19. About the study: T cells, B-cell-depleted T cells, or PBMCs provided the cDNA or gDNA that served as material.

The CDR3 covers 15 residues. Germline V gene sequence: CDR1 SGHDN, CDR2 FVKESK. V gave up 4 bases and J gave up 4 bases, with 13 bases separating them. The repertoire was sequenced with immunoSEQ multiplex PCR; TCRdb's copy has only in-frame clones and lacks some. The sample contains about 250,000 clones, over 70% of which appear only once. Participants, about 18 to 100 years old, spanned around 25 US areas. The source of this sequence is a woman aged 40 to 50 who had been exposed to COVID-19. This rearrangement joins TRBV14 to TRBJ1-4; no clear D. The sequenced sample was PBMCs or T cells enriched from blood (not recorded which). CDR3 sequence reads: CASSLGVWSNEKLFF. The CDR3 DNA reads TGTGCCAGCAGCCTCGGGGTTTGGAGTAATGAAAAACTGTTTTTT.